A selection of T cell receptor beta chains follows, all from one sample in a study of blood T cell repertoires in COVID-19. Assay: immunoSEQ multiplex PCR; the TCRdb copy retains only in-frame clones and omits some. This sample yields roughly 210,000 clones, of which about 87% are seen a single time; under 2% belongs to the top ten. Specimen: peripheral blood. The receptors originated from a man aged 65-85 years with acute or convalescent COVID-19. Each CDR3 is given with its conserved first and last residue. The D gene is left open where the match is weak. Only part of the rows carry a size: once, few, many, or a class if the clone is expanded.

d_gene	abundance	v_gene	j_gene	CDR3aa	CDR3nt
TRBD2	-	TRBV28	TRBJ2-5	CASSPGLAGDIETQYF	TGTGCCAGCAGCCCGGGACTAGCGGGAGACATCGAGACCCAGTACTTC
-	once	TRBV12-3/TRBV12-4	TRBJ2-5	CASTSSTKETQYF	TGTGCCAGCACCTCTAGTACAAAAGAGACCCAGTACTTC
-	-	TRBV30	TRBJ2-7	CAWSSGTHTYEQYF	TGTGCCTGGAGCTCCGGGACACATACCTACGAGCAGTACTTC
-	-	TRBV5-4	TRBJ1-4	CASSSRTDNEKLFF	TGTGCCAGCAGCTCTCGGACAGACAATGAAAAACTGTTTTTT
TRBD1	-	TRBV6-5	TRBJ2-3	CASSYLGQGTDTQYF	TGTGCCAGCAGTTACCTGGGACAGGGCACAGATACGCAGTATTTT
TRBD1	-	TRBV30	TRBJ2-7	CAWSGGQGPYEQYF	TGTGCCTGGAGTGGAGGACAGGGTCCCTACGAGCAGTACTTC
-	-	TRBV5-1	TRBJ2-5	CASSLVGGKPPGTQYF	TGCGCCAGCAGCTTGGTTGGCGGGAAGCCTCCAGGGACCCAGTACTTC
TRBD1	-	TRBV3-1/TRBV3-2	TRBJ2-7	CASSPGQGGSQYF	TGTGCCAGCAGCCCAGGACAGGGTGGGTCGCAGTACTTC
TRBD1	-	TRBV5-5	TRBJ2-2	CASSLSIGTGGFTGELFF	TGTGCCAGCAGCTTGTCAATAGGGACAGGGGGCTTTACCGGGGAGCTGTTTTTT
-	-	TRBV7-2	TRBJ1-4	CASSQQATNEKLFF	TGTGCCAGCAGCCAACAAGCAACTAATGAAAAACTGTTTTTT
TRBD2	-	TRBV9	TRBJ2-5	CASSVNLAGGETQYF	TGTGCCAGCAGCGTCAACCTAGCGGGGGGAGAGACCCAGTACTTC
-	-	TRBV7-9	TRBJ1-2	CASSVDSYGYTF	TGTGCCAGCAGCGTGGACAGTTATGGCTACACCTTC
-	-	TRBV27	TRBJ2-1	CASSLKRSISSYNEQFF	TGTGCCAGCAGTTTGAAGCGGAGTATAAGCTCCTACAATGAGCAGTTCTTC
TRBD2	-	TRBV5-1	TRBJ2-2	CASSLASGSFGTGELFF	TGCGCCAGCAGCTTGGCTAGCGGGAGTTTCGGCACCGGGGAGCTGTTTTTT
TRBD1	-	TRBV19	TRBJ1-1	CASSWTGSRGYDTEAFF	TGTGCCAGTAGCTGGACAGGGTCTAGAGGGTATGACACTGAAGCTTTCTTT
-	-	TRBV3-1/TRBV3-2	TRBJ1-5	CASSQVQSNQPQHF	TGTGCCAGCAGCCAAGTCCAGAGCAATCAGCCCCAGCATTTT
-	-	TRBV18	TRBJ1-2	CASSLKLMEAGYTF	TGTGCCAGCTCACTCAAACTCATGGAGGCGGGCTACACCTTC
-	-	TRBV5-1	TRBJ2-7	CASSLAGSSDEQYF	TGCGCCAGCAGCTTGGCTGGTAGCTCGGACGAGCAGTACTTC
-	-	TRBV19	TRBJ2-1	CASSTDGSSYNEQFF	TGTGCCAGTAGTACCGACGGGAGCTCCTACAATGAGCAGTTCTTC
-	-	TRBV5-4	TRBJ1-2	CASQAPGVYGYTF	TGTGCCAGCCAAGCGCCAGGGGTTTATGGCTACACCTTC
TRBD2	once	TRBV29-1	TRBJ2-5	CSVKQAGVTQYF	TGCAGCGTTAAACAAGCGGGAGTCACCCAGTACTTC
-	few	TRBV7-2	TRBJ2-7	CASSFGQPTYEQYF	TGTGCCAGCAGCTTCGGACAGCCGACCTACGAGCAGTACTTC
TRBD1	-	TRBV28	TRBJ2-7	CASSSNPTGTYEQYF	TGTGCCAGCAGTTCCAACCCGACAGGGACCTACGAGCAGTACTTC
TRBD2	few	TRBV7-3	TRBJ2-1	CASSLGLAGGKQFF	TGTGCCAGCAGCTTAGGACTAGCGGGAGGGAAGCAGTTCTTC
-	-	TRBV7-3	TRBJ2-7	CASSPTGFHEQYF	TGTGCCAGCAGCCCGACAGGTTTCCACGAGCAGTACTTC
-	-	TRBV10-3	TRBJ1-5	CAISEGGGAQPQHF	TGTGCCATCAGTGAGGGGGGGGGTGCTCAGCCCCAGCATTTT
-	-	TRBV6-4	TRBJ1-3	CASKWGRNASGNTIYF	TGTGCCAGCAAGTGGGGCAGGAACGCCTCTGGAAACACCATATATTTT
TRBD1	-	TRBV15	TRBJ1-2	CATSRDLFGTGGGYTF	TGTGCCACCAGCAGAGATCTCTTTGGGACAGGGGGTGGCTACACCTTC
-	-	TRBV7-2	TRBJ2-7	CASSASLGLFDEQYF	TGTGCCAGCAGCGCAAGCCTGGGACTGTTCGACGAGCAGTACTTC
TRBD2	-	TRBV7-9	TRBJ2-5	CASSPPPGGGETQYF	TGTGCCAGCAGTCCTCCCCCGGGAGGAGGGGAGACCCAGTACTTC
-	-	TRBV2	TRBJ1-5	CASSGGIRGNQPQHF	TGTGCCAGCAGTGGAGGGATTAGGGGCAATCAGCCCCAGCATTTT
-	-	TRBV15	TRBJ2-3	CATSRDRLDTDTQYF	TGTGCCACCAGCAGAGATCGCCTAGACACAGATACGCAGTATTTT
-	-	TRBV28	TRBJ1-2	CASSSPGGDKGYGYTF	TGTGCCAGCAGTTCCCCGGGGGGGGATAAGGGCTATGGCTACACCTTC
TRBD1	-	TRBV15	TRBJ1-6	CATMPGQGAFPLHF	TGTGCCACCATGCCCGGTCAGGGGGCATTTCCCCTCCACTTT
-	-	TRBV7-9	TRBJ2-7	CASSLRGTNEQYF	TGTGCCAGCAGCTTAAGGGGGACTAACGAGCAGTACTTC
TRBD1	-	TRBV5-4	TRBJ1-1	CASSPQTGAGEAFF	TGTGCCAGCAGCCCTCAGACAGGGGCAGGTGAAGCTTTCTTT
TRBD1	-	TRBV7-9	TRBJ1-1	CASSFRGTGVNTEAFF	TGTGCCAGCAGCTTCCGCGGGACAGGGGTGAACACTGAAGCTTTCTTT
TRBD2	-	TRBV9	TRBJ2-7	CASSVDRTSGSREQYF	TGTGCCAGCAGCGTAGATAGGACTAGCGGGAGTCGCGAGCAGTACTTC
TRBD2	-	TRBV7-9	TRBJ2-2	CASSRSGTTNTGELFF	TGTGCCAGCAGCCGAAGCGGGACCACGAACACCGGGGAGCTGTTTTTT
TRBD1	-	TRBV16	TRBJ2-2	CASSQFVGQGEPNTGELFF	TGTGCCAGCAGCCAATTTGTCGGACAGGGGGAACCGAACACCGGGGAGCTGTTTTTT
TRBD2	-	TRBV11-2	TRBJ2-1	CASSLIGTSGTSEQFF	TGTGCCAGCAGCTTAATAGGGACTAGCGGGACTAGTGAGCAGTTCTTC
TRBD1	-	TRBV6-5	TRBJ1-1	CASRKDRAPNTEAFF	TGTGCCAGCCGAAAAGACAGGGCTCCGAACACTGAAGCTTTCTTT
-	-	TRBV15	TRBJ1-4	CATSRAPSRGPRANEKLFF	TGTGCCACCAGCAGAGCCCCGTCCAGGGGCCCCCGGGCTAATGAAAAACTGTTTTTT
TRBD2	-	TRBV15	TRBJ2-1	CATSRELRTSGNEQFF	TGTGCCACCAGCAGAGAACTGAGGACTAGCGGGAATGAGCAGTTCTTC
TRBD1	-	TRBV6-5	TRBJ1-2	CATDRVLQNPYGYTF	TGTGCCACGGACAGGGTTTTACAGAATCCCTATGGCTACACCTTC